This entry lists 29 T cell receptor beta chains sequenced from one sample in a study of cytomegalovirus exposure and HLA in healthy donors. A multiplex PCR was run with 60 Vbeta primers and 13 Jbeta primers. The table came from immunoSEQ multiplex PCR; TCRdb's copy has only in-frame clones and leaves some out. The table has 150,000 to 250,000 clones, around three quarters seen once. The sample was PBMCs. Every receptor here comes from a man aged 25-45 years in good health and CMV-seronegative.

V gene TRBV25-1 combines with J gene TRBJ2-5, with D perhaps TRBD2 (5 bases). CDR3 length: 15 residues. Per germline, CDR1 MGHDK and CDR2 SYGVNS. V was trimmed by 2 bases and J by 11 bases, leaving 21 bases between them. The CDR3 sequence is CASSETEKGPWEQYF. CDR3 in DNA: TGTGCCAGCAGTGAAACAGAAAAGGGCCCCTGGGAGCAGTACTTC.

CDR3 bases: TGTGCCAGCGGCTATACGCAGTATTTT. Its translation: CASGYTQYF. The chain links TRBV9 to TRBJ2-3, with D uncertain. With 7 bases removed from V and 7 bases from J, the gap between germline ends came to 4 bases. Germline V gene data show CDR1 as SGDLS and CDR2 as YYNGEE. The CDR3 contains 9 residues.

This clone was seen once. The chain is built from TRBV29-1 and TRBJ2-7, with a weak D call TRBD2 (5 bases). From germline, CDR1 is SQVTM and CDR2 ANQGSEA. The CDR3 runs 16 residues. Trimming stripped 1 base from V and 2 bases from J, with 18 bases between. CDR3 loop: CSVEGGEADGTYEQYF. The CDR3 bases are TGCAGCGTTGAAGGGGGTGAAGCGGATGGAACCTACGAGCAGTACTTC.

This sequence joins TRBV30 and TRBJ2-7; perhaps TRBD1 as D (6 bases). Deletions cut 8 bases from V and 6 bases from J, with 17 bases between. The germline gives CDR1 GTSNPN, CDR2 SVGIG (reference sequence). This CDR3 is 12 amino acids long. CDR3 in amino acids: CAGEKQGSEQYF. The CDR3 nucleotides are TGTGCCGGAGAAAAACAGGGTAGCGAGCAGTACTTC. Supplemented by reference TRBV30 and TRBJ2-7, the full variable domain reads SQTIHQWPATLVQPVGSPLSLECTVEGTSNPNLYWYRQAAGRGLQLLFYSVGIGQISSEVPQNLSASRPQDRQFILSSKKLLLSDSGFYLCAGEKQGSEQYFGPGTRLTVT.

The J gene is TRBJ2-7, the V gene TRBV6-5; D ambiguous. Trimming took 7 bases from V and 3 from J, leaving 7 bases between them. The CDR3 is 11 residues long. Germline V gene lookup returns CDR1 MNHEY and CDR2 SVGAGI. The CDR3 region is CASTENYEQYF. The CDR3 bases are TGTGCCAGCACGGAGAACTACGAGCAGTACTTC.

This sequence joins TRBV4-1 and TRBJ1-2; unclear D gene. The CDR3 extends over 15 amino acids. V lost 0 bases, J lost 8 bases, and 16 bases lay in between. Germline V gives CDR1 MGHRA, CDR2 YSYEKL. DNA for the CDR3: TGCGCCAGCAGCCAAGATCGCTCTGGCGGCTGGGGCTACACCTTC. It codes for CASSQDRSGGWGYTF.

The V gene is TRBV5-8, the J gene TRBJ1-5; 9 positions agree with TRBD1. The V segment lost 4 bases and the J segment 7 bases; nucleotides outside the gene matches: 3. The germline gives CDR1 SGHTS, CDR2 YDEGEE. The CDR3 has 13 residues. The CDR3 reads CASSGDRVQPQHF. CDR3 in DNA: TGTGCCAGCAGCGGGGACAGGGTCCAGCCCCAGCATTTT.

J is TRBJ1-1 and V is TRBV28; the match to TRBD1 covers 7 bases. Losses at the gene ends were 5 bases for V and 1 base for J; bases not matched to a gene: 13. The CDR3 has 17 residues. Germline lookup yields CDR1 MDHEN and CDR2 SYDVKM. The CDR3: CASSTIKGQAKNTEAFF. The CDR3 nucleotides are TGTGCCAGCAGTACTATAAAAGGACAGGCCAAGAACACTGAAGCTTTCTTT.

V is TRBV6-5 and J is TRBJ2-1; TRBD1 agrees at 7 bases. CDR3 length: 15 amino acids. The ends lost 0 bases at V and 5 bases at J; junction bases unmatched: 4. Germline CDR1 is MNHEY and CDR2 is SVGAGI. The chain's CDR3 is CASSYSQGENNEQFF. The CDR3 DNA reads as TGTGCCAGCAGTTACTCCCAGGGGGAGAACAATGAGCAGTTCTTC.

The chain links TRBV11-2 to TRBJ1-6; D is ambiguous. The V and J ends lost 4 bases and 0 bases respectively, with 16 bases between them. The CDR3 extends over 18 amino acids. From germline, CDR1 is SGHAT and CDR2 FQNNGV. DNA of the CDR3: TGTGCCAGCAGCTATAGCATTTCGGGGAGCTCCTATAATTCACCCCTCCACTTT. Amino acids: CASSYSISGSSYNSPLHF.

This sequence joins TRBV29-1 and TRBJ2-1; TRBD1 agrees at 9 bases. The CDR3 totals 14 residues. Germline-derived CDR1 and CDR2 are SQVTM and ANQGSEA. V lost 4 bases to trimming and J lost 4 bases; unmatched junction nucleotides: 5. The CDR3 DNA sequence: TGCAGCGTTGTGGGGACAGGGATTTACAATGAGCAGTTCTTC. It is translated as CSVVGTGIYNEQFF.

V gene TRBV11-3 combines with J gene TRBJ2-3, with TRBD2 identical over 15 bases. Trimming removed 4 bases from V and 9 bases from J; junction bases left unmatched: 14. Germline assignment: CDR1 SGHNT and CDR2 YENEEA. This CDR3 has 18 amino acids. The CDR3, as DNA: TGTGCCAGCAGCTCTGGGACTAGCGGGAGGCCGTCGGGGGGAACGCAGTATTTT. Protein sequence: CASSSGTSGRPSGGTQYF.

The chain combines TRBV7-3 with TRBJ1-1; tentative D call: TRBD1 (5 bases). The V gene's germline CDR1 is SGHTA and CDR2 FQGTGA. CDR3 size: 18 residues. V was pared by 2 bases and J by 7 bases, with 26 bases between. The CDR3 region is CASSLPGPTGGGTGEAFF. The DNA for the CDR3 is TGTGCCAGCAGCTTACCGGGACCGACCGGCGGGGGAACAGGTGAAGCTTTCTTT.

The J gene is TRBJ2-1, the V gene TRBV29-1; D might be TRBD2 (5 bases). CDR3 size: 12 residues. The germline CDR1 and CDR2 sequences are SQVTM and ANQGSEA. V was trimmed by 6 bases and J by 0 bases, leaving 6 bases between them. This CDR3 reads CSVRGSYNEQFF. The CDR3 DNA is TGCAGCGTCCGGGGCTCCTACAATGAGCAGTTCTTC.

The sample holds a few counts of this clone. This sample also contains other DNA sequences that code for the same CDR3. The chain has TRBV2 and TRBJ1-1; unclear D gene. Germline lookup yields CDR1 SNHLY and CDR2 FYNNEI. V was clipped by 2 bases and J by 1 base, with 8 bases between them. CDR3 length: 14 amino acids. DNA of the CDR3: TGTGCCAGCAGTGAACGGGGTGGGAACACTGAAGCTTTCTTT. It translates to CASSERGGNTEAFF.

V usage is TRBV5-6 and J usage is TRBJ2-3; maybe TRBD2 (5 bases). Germline V gene lookup returns CDR1 SGHDT and CDR2 YYEEEE. The CDR3 is 15 residues long. Trimming stripped 0 bases from V and 4 bases from J, with 12 bases between. The CDR3 loop is CASSLELVRADTQYF. CDR3 bases: TGTGCCAGCAGCTTGGAACTAGTTCGCGCAGATACGCAGTATTTT.

The chain recombines TRBV7-9 with TRBJ2-1, with D unresolved. CDR3 length equals 16 residues. Germline CDR1 SEHNR, CDR2 FQNEAQ (reference sequence). Trimming pared 2 bases from V and 8 bases from J, leaving 19 bases between. The CDR3 sequence: CASSLPRDPMGDEQFF. The DNA of the CDR3 is TGTGCCAGCAGCTTACCCCGAGACCCTATGGGCGATGAGCAGTTCTTC. Full variable domain (rest looked up from reference TRBV7-9 and TRBJ2-1): DTGVSQNPRHKITKRGQNVTFRCDPISEHNRLYWYRQTLGQGPEFLTYFQNEAQLEKSRLLSDRFSAERPKGSFSTLEIQRTEQGDSAMYLCASSLPRDPMGDEQFFGPGTRLTVL.

The V call is TRBV7-3, the J call TRBJ2-1, with D tentatively TRBD1 (5 bases). Trimming stripped 1 base from V and 0 bases from J, with 7 bases between. CDR1 and CDR2 from the germline V gene are SGHTA and FQGTGA. This CDR3 region has 15 residues. As DNA, the CDR3 is TGTGCCAGCAGCTTAAGACAGAGCTCCTACAATGAGCAGTTCTTC. Translation gives CASSLRQSSYNEQFF.

The chain combines TRBV2 with TRBJ1-2; TRBD1 matches 8 bases. V shed 1 base, J shed 8 bases, and the junction held 12 bases outside the gene matches. The CDR3 is 16 residues long. Germline V CDR1 and CDR2: SNHLY, FYNNEI. The CDR3 is CASSEGPDRGRDGYTF. In DNA form, the CDR3 reads TGTGCCAGCAGTGAAGGCCCCGACAGGGGCCGAGACGGCTACACCTTC.

The J gene is TRBJ2-1, the V gene TRBV2; tentatively, D is TRBD1 (6 bases). CDR1 and CDR2 from the germline V gene are SNHLY and FYNNEI. This CDR3 has 13 residues. V lost 6 bases and J 3 bases, leaving 9 bases between the germline ends. CDR3 protein: CASRGGSYNEQFF. CDR3 bases: TGTGCCAGCAGAGGGGGAAGCTACAATGAGCAGTTCTTC.

The rearrangement links TRBV6-5 to TRBJ2-1; perhaps TRBD2 as D (6 bases). Trimming pared 6 bases from V and 4 bases from J, leaving 10 bases between. CDR3 length equals 13 residues. Germline V CDR1 and CDR2: MNHEY, SVGAGI. CDR3 region: CASRRDSYNEQFF. Written as DNA, the CDR3 is TGTGCCAGCAGGCGGGACTCATACAATGAGCAGTTCTTC.

The V call is TRBV28, the J call TRBJ2-7; weak D call: TRBD2 (5 bases). Germline values: CDR1 MDHEN, CDR2 SYDVKM. The CDR3 covers 14 residues. Trimming pared 4 bases from V and 3 bases from J, leaving 13 bases between. The CDR3: CASSSKGEGYEQYF. CDR3 in DNA: TGTGCCAGCAGTTCGAAGGGCGAGGGCTACGAGCAGTACTTC.

With regard to this clone: The identical CDR3 is also encoded by other nucleotide sequences in the sample. V is TRBV5-1 and J is TRBJ2-7, with 7 nucleotides matching TRBD2. CDR3 length: 14 residues. V was pared by 0 bases and J by 3 bases, with 3 bases of the junction left unmatched. Germline V gene data show CDR1 as SGHRS and CDR2 as YFSETQ. CDR3 bases: TGCGCCAGCAGCTTGGAGGCTAGCGGCTACGAGCAGTACTTC. As protein: CASSLEASGYEQYF.

This sequence joins TRBV30 and TRBJ2-7; 10 bases line up with TRBD1. Germline lookup yields CDR1 GTSNPN and CDR2 SVGIG (reference sequence). This CDR3 is built from 14 residues. V was clipped by 4 bases and J by 3 bases; unmatched bases: 6. The CDR3 protein is CAWIGTGAYYEQYF. The DNA for the CDR3 is TGTGCCTGGATTGGGACAGGGGCCTACTACGAGCAGTACTTC.

The chain links TRBV7-3 to TRBJ2-3; 8 nucleotides match TRBD1. This CDR3 spans 15 amino acids. Losses at the gene ends were 0 bases for V and 5 bases for J; bases not matched to a gene: 4. Germline CDR1 is SGHTA and CDR2 is FQGTGA. The CDR3 bases are TGTGCCAGCAGCTTAACTCCGACAGGGGTAGATACGCAGTATTTT. Its translation is CASSLTPTGVDTQYF.

The chain employs TRBV7-9 and TRBJ1-2; the D gene is possibly TRBD1 (6 bases). The CDR3 is 15 residues long. Germline CDR1 is SEHNR and CDR2 is FQNEAQ (reference sequence). V was cut by 5 bases and J by 5 bases, with 18 bases left in between. CDR3 sequence: CASSNQQGPTYGYTF. The CDR3, as DNA: TGTGCCAGCAGCAACCAACAGGGTCCCACGTATGGCTACACCTTC.

This chain links TRBV5-1 with TRBJ2-5, with a tentative D call TRBD2 (6 bases). Germline CDR1 and CDR2: SGHRS and YFSETQ. This CDR3 is 13 amino acids long. CDR3 DNA sequence: TGCGCACCGGGAAGGAGGGCCCGGGAGACCCAGTACTTC. Residues: CAPGRRARETQYF.

The rearrangement joins TRBV28 to TRBJ1-5; D uncertain. The germline V gene has CDR1 MDHEN and CDR2 SYDVKM. V lost 7 bases and J 6 bases, leaving 10 bases between the germline ends. CDR3 length: 12 residues. CDR3: CASTQEAQPQHF. The CDR3 region has the DNA TGTGCCAGCACCCAGGAGGCTCAGCCCCAGCATTTT.

This clone was counted between two and nine times. V usage is TRBV28 and J usage is TRBJ1-6; D uncertain. The CDR3 sequence is 15 residues long. V was trimmed by 8 bases and J by 10 bases, leaving 21 bases between them. The germline gives CDR1 MDHEN, CDR2 SYDVKM. The CDR3 here is CASGTRDPVRSPLHF. CDR3 DNA: TGTGCCAGCGGAACTCGGGATCCGGTACGGTCACCCCTCCACTTT.